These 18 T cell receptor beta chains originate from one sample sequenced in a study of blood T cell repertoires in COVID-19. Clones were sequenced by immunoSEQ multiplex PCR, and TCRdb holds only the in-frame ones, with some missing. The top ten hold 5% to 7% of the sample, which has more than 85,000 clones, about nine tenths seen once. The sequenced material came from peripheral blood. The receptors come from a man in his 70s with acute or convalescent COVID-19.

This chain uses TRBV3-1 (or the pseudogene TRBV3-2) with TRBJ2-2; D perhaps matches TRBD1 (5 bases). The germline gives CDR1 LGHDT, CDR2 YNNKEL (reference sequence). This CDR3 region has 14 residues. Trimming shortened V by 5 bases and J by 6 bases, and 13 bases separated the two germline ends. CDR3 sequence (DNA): TGTGCCAGCAGCTTAGGGGCGAGTTCCGGGGAGCTGTTTTTT. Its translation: CASSLGASSGELFF.

CDR3 coding DNA: TGCGCCAGCACACCTTCCGCAGGAAAATTAGATACGCAGTATTTT. This translates into CASTPSAGKLDTQYF. The chain has TRBV5-1 and TRBJ2-3, with D unclear. CDR1 and CDR2 from the germline V gene are SGHRS and YFSETQ. V lost 6 bases to trimming and J lost 5 bases, with 19 bases between them. This CDR3 is 15 amino acids long. Together with reference TRBV5-1 and TRBJ2-3, the CDR3 gives the full variable domain: KAGVTQTPRYLIKTRGQQVTLSCSPISGHRSVSWYQQTPGQGLQFLFEYFSETQRNKGNFPGRFSGRQFSNSRSEMNVSTLELGDSALYLCASTPSAGKLDTQYFGPGTRLTVL.

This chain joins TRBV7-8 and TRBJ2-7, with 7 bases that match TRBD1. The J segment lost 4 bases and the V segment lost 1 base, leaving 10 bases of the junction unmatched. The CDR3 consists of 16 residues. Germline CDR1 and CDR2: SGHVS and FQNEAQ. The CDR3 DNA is TGTGCCAGCAGCTTAGGATGGGGTGACAGGGCGTACGAGCAGTACTTC. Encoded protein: CASSLGWGDRAYEQYF.

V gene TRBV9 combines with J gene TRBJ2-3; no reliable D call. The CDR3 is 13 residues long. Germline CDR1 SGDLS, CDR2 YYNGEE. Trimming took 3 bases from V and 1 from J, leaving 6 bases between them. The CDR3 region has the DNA TGTGCCAGCAGCGAGAGCGGCACAGATACGCAGTATTTT. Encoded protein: CASSESGTDTQYF.

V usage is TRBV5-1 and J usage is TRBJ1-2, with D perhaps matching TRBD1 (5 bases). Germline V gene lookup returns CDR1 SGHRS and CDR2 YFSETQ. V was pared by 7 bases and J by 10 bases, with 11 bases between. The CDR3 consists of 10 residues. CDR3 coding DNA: TGCGCCAGCGGGGGGGAGTACTACACCTTC. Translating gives CASGGEYYTF.

CDR3 DNA sequence: TGTGCCAGCAGAAAAACCAGGGGATACTACGAGCAGTACTTC. Protein sequence: CASRKTRGYYEQYF. The chain carries TRBV6-5 and TRBJ2-7; a weak D match, TRBD1 (6 bases). The CDR3 runs 14 residues. V was pared by 6 bases and J by 3 bases, with 15 bases between. Germline CDR1 MNHEY, CDR2 SVGAGI.

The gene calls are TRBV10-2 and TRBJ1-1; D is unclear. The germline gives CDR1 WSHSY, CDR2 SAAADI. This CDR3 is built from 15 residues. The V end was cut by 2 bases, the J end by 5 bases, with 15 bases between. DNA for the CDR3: TGCGCCAGCAGTGAGCTCGTGGGTCAGGCGACTGAAGCTTTCTTT. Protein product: CASSELVGQATEAFF.

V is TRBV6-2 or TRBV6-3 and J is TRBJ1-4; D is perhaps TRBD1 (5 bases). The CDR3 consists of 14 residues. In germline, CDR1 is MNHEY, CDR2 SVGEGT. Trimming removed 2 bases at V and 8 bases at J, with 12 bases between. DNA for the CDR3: TGTGCCAGCAGTTACGAACAGGTATGGGAAAAACTGTTTTTT. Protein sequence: CASSYEQVWEKLFF.

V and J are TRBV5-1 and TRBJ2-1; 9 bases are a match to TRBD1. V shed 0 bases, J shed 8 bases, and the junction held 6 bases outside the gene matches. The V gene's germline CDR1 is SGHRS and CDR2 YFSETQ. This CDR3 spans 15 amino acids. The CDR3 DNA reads TGCGCCAGCAGCTTGGGGGACAGGGATAGGGATGAGCAGTTCTTC. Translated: CASSLGDRDRDEQFF.

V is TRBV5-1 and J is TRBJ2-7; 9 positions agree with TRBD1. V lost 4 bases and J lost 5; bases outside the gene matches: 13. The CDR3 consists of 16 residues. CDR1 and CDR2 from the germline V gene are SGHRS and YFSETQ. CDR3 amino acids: CASSPRGPGTGNEQYF. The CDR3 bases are TGCGCCAGCAGCCCACGGGGTCCCGGGACAGGGAACGAGCAGTACTTC.

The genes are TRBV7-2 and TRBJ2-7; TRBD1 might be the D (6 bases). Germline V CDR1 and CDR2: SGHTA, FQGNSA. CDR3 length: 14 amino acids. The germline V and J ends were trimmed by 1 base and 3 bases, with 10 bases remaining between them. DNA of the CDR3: TGTGCCAGCAGCTTAGATCCAGGGGACTACGAGCAGTACTTC. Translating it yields CASSLDPGDYEQYF.

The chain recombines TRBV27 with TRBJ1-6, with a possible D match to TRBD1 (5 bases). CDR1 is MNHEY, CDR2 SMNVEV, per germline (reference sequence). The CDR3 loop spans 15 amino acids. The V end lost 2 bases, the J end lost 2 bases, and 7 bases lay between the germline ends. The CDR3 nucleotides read TGTGCCAGCAGTTTAGCCAGGGCCTATAATTCACCCCTCCACTTT. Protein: CASSLARAYNSPLHF.

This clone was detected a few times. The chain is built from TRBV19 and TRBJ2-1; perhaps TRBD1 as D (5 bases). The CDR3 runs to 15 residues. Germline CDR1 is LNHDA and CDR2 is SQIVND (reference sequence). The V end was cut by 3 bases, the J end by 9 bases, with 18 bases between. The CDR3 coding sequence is TGTGCCAGTAGTATCGGCAGGGCAGGGTTTGGTGAGCAGTTCTTC. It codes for CASSIGRAGFGEQFF.

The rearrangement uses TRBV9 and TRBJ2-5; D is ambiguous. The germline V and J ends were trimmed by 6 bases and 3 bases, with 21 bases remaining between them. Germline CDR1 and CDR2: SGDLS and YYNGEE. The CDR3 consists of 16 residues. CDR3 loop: CASTPSSAYHKETQYF. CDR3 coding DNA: TGTGCCAGCACCCCCTCCTCAGCGTACCATAAAGAGACCCAGTACTTC. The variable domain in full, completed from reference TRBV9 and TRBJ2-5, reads DSGVTQTPKHLITATGQRVTLRCSPRSGDLSVYWYQQSLDQGLQFLIQYYNGEERAKGNILERFSAQQFPDLHSELNLSSLELGDSALYFCASTPSSAYHKETQYFGPGTRLLVL.

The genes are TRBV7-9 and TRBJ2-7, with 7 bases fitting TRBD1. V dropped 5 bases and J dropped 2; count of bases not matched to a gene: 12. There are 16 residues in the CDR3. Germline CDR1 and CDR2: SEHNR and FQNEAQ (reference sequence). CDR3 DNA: TGTGCCAGCAGCCCCCTCCGGGGCAGGGGGACCTACGAGCAGTACTTC. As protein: CASSPLRGRGTYEQYF.

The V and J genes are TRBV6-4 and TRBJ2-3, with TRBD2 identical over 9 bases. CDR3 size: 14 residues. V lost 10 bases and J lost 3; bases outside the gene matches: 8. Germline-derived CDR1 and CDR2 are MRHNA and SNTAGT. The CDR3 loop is CATFGTSRTDTQYF. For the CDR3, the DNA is TGTGCCACCTTCGGGACTAGCCGAACAGATACGCAGTATTTT.

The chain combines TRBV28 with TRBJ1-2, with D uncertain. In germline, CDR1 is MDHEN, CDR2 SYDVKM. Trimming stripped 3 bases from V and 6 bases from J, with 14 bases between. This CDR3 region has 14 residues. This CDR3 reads CASSFSGVLNGYTF. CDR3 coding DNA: TGTGCCAGCAGTTTTTCCGGGGTACTTAATGGCTACACCTTC.

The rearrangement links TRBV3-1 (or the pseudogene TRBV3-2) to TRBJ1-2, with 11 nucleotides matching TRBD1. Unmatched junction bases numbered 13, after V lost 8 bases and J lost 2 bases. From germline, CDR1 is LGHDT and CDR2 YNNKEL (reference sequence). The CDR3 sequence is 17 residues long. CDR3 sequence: CASRARDRGAPNYGYTF. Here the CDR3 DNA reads TGTGCCAGCCGCGCCAGGGACAGGGGGGCTCCCAACTATGGCTACACCTTC.